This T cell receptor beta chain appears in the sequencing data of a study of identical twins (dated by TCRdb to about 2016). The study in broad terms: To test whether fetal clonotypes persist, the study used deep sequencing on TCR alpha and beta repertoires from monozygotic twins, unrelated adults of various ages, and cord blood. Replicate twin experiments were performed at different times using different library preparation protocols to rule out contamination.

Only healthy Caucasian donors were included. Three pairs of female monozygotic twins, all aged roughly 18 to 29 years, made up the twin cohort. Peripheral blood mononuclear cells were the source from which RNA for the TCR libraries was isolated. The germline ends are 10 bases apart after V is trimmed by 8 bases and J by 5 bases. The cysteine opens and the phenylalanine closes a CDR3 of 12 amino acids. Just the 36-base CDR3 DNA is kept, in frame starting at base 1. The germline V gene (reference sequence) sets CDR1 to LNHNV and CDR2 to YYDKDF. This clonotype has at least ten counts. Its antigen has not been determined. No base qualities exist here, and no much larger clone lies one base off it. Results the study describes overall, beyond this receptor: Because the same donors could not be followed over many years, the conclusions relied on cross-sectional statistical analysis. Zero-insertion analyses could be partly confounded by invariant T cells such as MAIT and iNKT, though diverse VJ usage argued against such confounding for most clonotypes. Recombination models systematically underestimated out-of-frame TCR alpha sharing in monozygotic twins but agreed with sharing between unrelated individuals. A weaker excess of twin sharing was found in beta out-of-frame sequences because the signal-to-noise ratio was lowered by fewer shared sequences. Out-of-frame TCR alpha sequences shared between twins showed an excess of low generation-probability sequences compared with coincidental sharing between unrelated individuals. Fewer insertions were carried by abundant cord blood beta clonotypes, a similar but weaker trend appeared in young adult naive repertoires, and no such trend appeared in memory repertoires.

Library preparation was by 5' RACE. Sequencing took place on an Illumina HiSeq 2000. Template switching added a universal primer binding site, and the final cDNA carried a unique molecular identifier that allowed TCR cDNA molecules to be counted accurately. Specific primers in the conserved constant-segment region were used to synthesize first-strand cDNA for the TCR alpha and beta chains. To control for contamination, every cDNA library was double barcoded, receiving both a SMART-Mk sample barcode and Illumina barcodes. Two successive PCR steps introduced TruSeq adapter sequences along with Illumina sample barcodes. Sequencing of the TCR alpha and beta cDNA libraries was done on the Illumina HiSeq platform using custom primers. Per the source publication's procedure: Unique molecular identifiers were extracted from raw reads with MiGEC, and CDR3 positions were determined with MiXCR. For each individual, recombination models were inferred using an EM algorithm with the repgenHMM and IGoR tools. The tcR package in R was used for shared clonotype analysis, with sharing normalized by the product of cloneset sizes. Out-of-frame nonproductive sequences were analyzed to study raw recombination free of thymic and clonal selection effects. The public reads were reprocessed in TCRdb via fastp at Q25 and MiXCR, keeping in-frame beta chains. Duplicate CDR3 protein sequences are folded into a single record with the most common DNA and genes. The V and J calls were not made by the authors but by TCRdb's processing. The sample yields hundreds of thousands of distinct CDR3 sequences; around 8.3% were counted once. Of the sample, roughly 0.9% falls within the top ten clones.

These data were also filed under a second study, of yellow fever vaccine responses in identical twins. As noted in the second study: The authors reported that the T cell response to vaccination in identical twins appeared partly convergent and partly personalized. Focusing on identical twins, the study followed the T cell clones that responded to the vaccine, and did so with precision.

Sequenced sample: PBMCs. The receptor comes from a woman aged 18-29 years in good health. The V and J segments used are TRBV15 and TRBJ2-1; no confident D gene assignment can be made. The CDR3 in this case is CATGWGDNEQFF. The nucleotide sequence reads TGTGCCACCGGGTGGGGTGACAATGAGCAGTTCTTC.